This T cell receptor (beta chain) was captured in a study of cytomegalovirus exposure and HLA in healthy donors. Libraries were prepared by immunoSEQ multiplex PCR; TCRdb keeps only in-frame clonotypes and omits some of them. The profile shows hundreds of thousands of clones, approximately 87% of them singletons. Germline V gene data show CDR1 as MGHRA and CDR2 as YSYEKL. With 0 bases removed from V and 7 bases from J, the gap between germline ends came to 13 bases. The CDR3 extends over 15 amino acids. This TCR was sampled from a young woman in good health and CMV-seronegative. The V and J genes are TRBV4-1 and TRBJ1-5; TRBD1 might be the D (6 bases). Sequencing used PBMCs. CDR3 nucleotides: TGCGCCAGCAGCCAAGATATTCAGGGGCGCCAGCCCCAGCATTTT. This translates into CASSQDIQGRQPQHF.